Shown below are 23 T cell receptor beta chains from a single sample sequenced in a study of T-cell reconstitution after alpha-beta-depleted transplantation in children. Library preparation (for TCRbeta) was performed with unique molecular identifiers. TCRdb re-derived calls from the PCR reads in MiXCR, one entry per CDR3 protein. The sample has some 440,000 distinct CDR3 sequences; around 15% are singletons. The sample here was PBMCs, mostly from graft donor cells, taken 360 days after TCRalphabeta/CD19-depleted stem cell transplant. These receptors all stem from a boy under two years old who had a stem cell transplant for Wiskott-Aldrich syndrome, so the T cells may come from the graft donor.

In its sample, this clonotype was seen many times. The chain combines TRBV7-2 with TRBJ2-2; 8 bases map to TRBD2. Looked up from germline, CDR1 is SGHTA and CDR2 is FQGNSA. There are 16 residues in the CDR3. Germline trimming cut 4 bases from V and 2 bases from J; bases unmatched to any gene: 6. The chain's CDR3 is CASSSRTSLNTGELFF. Written as DNA, the CDR3 is TGTGCCAGCAGCTCCCGGACTAGCCTCAACACCGGGGAGCTGTTTTTT.

The chain combines TRBV5-1 with TRBJ2-2; 9 nucleotides line up with TRBD1. The CDR3 has 15 residues. J lost 3 bases, V lost 7 bases, and 7 bases had no gene match. Germline lookup yields CDR1 SGHRS and CDR2 YFSETQ. The CDR3 nucleotides are TGCGCCAGCGAGTCGGGACAGGGCTACACCGGGGAGCTGTTTTTT. As protein: CASESGQGYTGELFF.

A few counts support this clonotype. The chain employs TRBV7-9 and TRBJ2-1; D is uncertain. This CDR3 is 15 amino acids long. V lost 2 bases and J 3 bases, leaving 11 bases between the germline ends. Germline loops: CDR1 SEHNR, CDR2 FQNEAQ (reference sequence). The CDR3 loop reads CASSLWLGDYNEQFF. The CDR3 region has the DNA TGTGCCAGCAGCTTATGGCTAGGAGACTACAATGAGCAGTTCTTC.

Only a few counts were recorded for this clonotype. V usage is TRBV7-9 and J usage is TRBJ2-3; D remains unclear. V lost 0 bases and J lost 3, with 10 bases in between. The CDR3 has 15 amino acids. The germline V gene has CDR1 SEHNR and CDR2 FQNEAQ (reference sequence). Written as DNA, the CDR3 is TGTGCCAGCAGCTTAGCGGGTTCTCTTACAGATACGCAGTATTTT. Translating it yields CASSLAGSLTDTQYF.

This clonotype has just a few counts. The gene calls are TRBV19 and TRBJ2-7; D is possibly TRBD1 or TRBD2 (5 bases each). Germline assignment: CDR1 LNHDA and CDR2 SQIVND (reference sequence). Trimming took 7 bases from V and 0 from J, leaving 16 bases between them. The CDR3 is 15 amino acids. The CDR3 DNA follows: TGTGCCAGTACCGATAGGGGACCGCACTCCTACGAGCAGTACTTC. Protein sequence: CASTDRGPHSYEQYF.

This clonotype was found a few times. The genes are TRBV5-1 and TRBJ2-2; the D is unclear. Trimming left V 3 bases short and J 4 bases short, with 10 bases between. The CDR3 consists of 14 residues. Germline CDR1 and CDR2: SGHRS and YFSETQ. In DNA, the CDR3 is TGCGCCAGCAGCTACCTAGTGACCACCGGGGAGCTGTTTTTT. It codes for CASSYLVTTGELFF.

This clonotype was counted only a few times. This CDR3 is CASSWGFPGRGEQYF. DNA of the CDR3: TGTGCCAGCAGTTGGGGGTTCCCCGGCCGGGGCGAGCAGTACTTC. V usage is TRBV2 and J usage is TRBJ2-7; perhaps D is TRBD1 or TRBD2 (5 bases each). The ends were cut back, 5 bases at V and 6 bases at J, with 20 bases in the middle. CDR3 length equals 15 residues. The germline V gene encodes CDR1 SNHLY and CDR2 FYNNEI.

This clonotype showed up just a few times. This rearrangement joins TRBV6-2 or TRBV6-3 to TRBJ2-3; TRBD2 matches at 13 bases. V gave up 4 bases and J gave up 1 base; unmatched junction bases: 11. Germline V gene sequence: CDR1 MNHEY, CDR2 SVGEGT. The CDR3 contains 19 residues. The CDR3 region is CASSFKVWTSGSGTDTQYF. For the CDR3, the DNA is TGTGCCAGCAGTTTTAAGGTTTGGACTAGCGGGAGCGGCACAGATACGCAGTATTTT.

The chain is built from TRBV9 and TRBJ2-3; D could derive from TRBD1 or TRBD2 (6 bases each). CDR1 and CDR2 from the germline V gene are SGDLS and YYNGEE. The CDR3 extends over 20 amino acids. Trimming cost V 3 bases and J 0 bases, with 26 bases left between them. CDR3 DNA: TGTGCCAGCAGCGGAGACTCCGGGCCCTCGAGGGGGACTAGCACAGATACGCAGTATTTT. Translating gives CASSGDSGPSRGTSTDTQYF.

This clonotype was seen a handful of times. V gene TRBV12-3 or TRBV12-4 combines with J gene TRBJ2-2, with D perhaps matching TRBD2 (5 bases). The CDR3 runs to 16 residues. V was cut by 1 base and J by 4 bases, with 13 bases left in between. The CDR3 DNA is TGTGCCAGCAGTTTAGGAATGACGGGATTCACCGGGGAGCTGTTTTTT. Protein product: CASSLGMTGFTGELFF.

This clonotype came up many times. The chain couples TRBV7-9 to TRBJ2-3; 9 bases are shared with TRBD2. Germline V lookup: CDR1 SEHNR, CDR2 FQNEAQ (reference sequence). CDR3 size: 15 residues. Trimming took 1 base from V and 5 from J; bases not matched to a gene: 4. DNA of the CDR3: TGTGCCAGCAGCTTAGGCGGGGGGGCTGGAGATACGCAGTATTTT. This codes for CASSLGGGAGDTQYF.

This clonotype was counted a few times. The chain links TRBV5-1 to TRBJ2-5; 8 nucleotides line up with TRBD1. The germline V gene encodes CDR1 SGHRS and CDR2 YFSETQ. J was trimmed by 5 bases and V by 0 bases; bases with no gene match: 3. This CDR3 spans 14 amino acids. The CDR3 loop is CASSLEYRGETQYF. The CDR3 region has the DNA TGCGCCAGCAGCTTGGAATACAGGGGGGAGACCCAGTACTTC.

This clonotype was detected a few times. This sequence joins TRBV27 and TRBJ2-7; D tentatively fits TRBD1 or TRBD2 (5 bases each). The germline V gene encodes CDR1 MNHEY and CDR2 SMNVEV (reference sequence). The CDR3 contains 13 residues. V dropped 8 bases and J dropped 2 bases, with 13 bases sitting between them. The CDR3 sequence is CASGGDSPYEQYF. The CDR3, as DNA: TGTGCCAGCGGGGGAGACAGCCCCTACGAGCAGTACTTC.

V and J are TRBV6-4 and TRBJ2-1; TRBD2 matches at 9 bases. Germline trimming cut 6 bases from V and 8 bases from J; bases unmatched to any gene: 11. Per the germline V gene, CDR1 is MRHNA and CDR2 is SNTAGT. The CDR3 consists of 15 residues. The CDR3 DNA sequence: TGTGCCAGCAGCTTCTTAGCGGGAGAGGGCGATGAGCAGTTCTTC. Amino acids: CASSFLAGEGDEQFF.

This chain joins TRBV14 and TRBJ2-2; D gene unclear. Germline-derived CDR1 and CDR2 are SGHDN and FVKESK. V gave up 0 bases and J gave up 6 bases, with 5 bases separating them. The CDR3 has 13 amino acids. The CDR3 sequence is CASSQDVSGELFF. CDR3 nucleotides: TGTGCCAGCAGCCAAGATGTCTCCGGGGAGCTGTTTTTT.

The chain carries TRBV7-8 and TRBJ1-1; TRBD1 matches at 9 bases. Germline CDR1 reads SGHVS; CDR2 reads FQNEAQ. J gave up 1 base and V 7 bases, and 4 bases lay outside the gene matches. CDR3 length: 14 amino acids. The CDR3 loop reads CASTGTGWNTEAFF. DNA of the CDR3: TGTGCCAGCACAGGGACAGGGTGGAACACTGAAGCTTTCTTT.

The chain carries TRBV7-9 and TRBJ2-5, with 9 bases that match TRBD1. The CDR3 sequence is 15 residues long. Germline assignment: CDR1 SEHNR and CDR2 FQNEAQ (reference sequence). The V and J ends lost 5 bases and 5 bases, in that order; junction bases with no gene match: 9. The CDR3 DNA is TGTGCCAGCAGCCGAGGACAGGGGATTACCGAGACCCAGTACTTC. Its translation: CASSRGQGITETQYF.

V gene TRBV20-1 combines with J gene TRBJ1-4; D is undetermined. Per germline, CDR1 DFQATT and CDR2 SNEGSKA (reference sequence). The germline V and J ends were trimmed by 6 bases and 0 bases, with 11 bases remaining between them. The CDR3 sequence is 14 residues long. DNA of the CDR3: TGCAGTGCGGGTCCGCCCTCAACTAATGAAAAACTGTTTTTT. This codes for CSAGPPSTNEKLFF.

Worth noting for this clonotype: This may be a read error, as it is one base from a much larger clone. The chain is built from TRBV2 and TRBJ2-2; D is tentatively TRBD1 or TRBD2 (5 bases each). CDR3 length: 16 residues. Germline-derived CDR1 and CDR2 are SNHLY and FYNNEI. The CDR3 loop reads CASRGSGPRNAGELFF. The DNA for the CDR3 is TGTGCCAGCAGGGGGTCGGGGCCTAGGAACGCCGGGGAGCTGTTTTTT.

This clonotype was recorded a few times. This chain joins TRBV19 and TRBJ1-1; D might be TRBD1 (6 bases). V was clipped by 5 bases and J by 10 bases, with 17 bases between them. Germline V gene sequence: CDR1 LNHDA, CDR2 SQIVND (reference sequence). This CDR3 contains 13 residues. CDR3 in DNA: TGTGCCAGTAGTGCCTTGTCGGGACACGGAGCTTTCTTT. Translated: CASSALSGHGAFF.

This clonotype has a handful of counts. The CDR3 region is CAISSTGPEQYF. In DNA, the CDR3 is TGTGCCATCAGTTCGACAGGACCCGAGCAGTACTTC. The chain has TRBV10-3 and TRBJ2-7; D is perhaps TRBD1 (6 bases). CDR3 length: 12 residues. V was pared by 5 bases and J by 6 bases, with 11 bases between. Germline V CDR1 and CDR2: ENHRY, SYGVKD.

This clonotype was recorded a few times. V and J are TRBV24-1 and TRBJ2-1, with TRBD1 matching over 8 bases. CDR3 length: 15 amino acids. CDR1 KGHDR and CDR2 SFDVKD come from the germline V gene. The junction had 6 bases not matched to a gene; V was cut back by 3 bases and J by 6 bases. The CDR3 DNA follows: TGTGCCACCAGTGATCAGACAGGGGTAGCCAATGAGCAGTTCTTC. Its protein product is CATSDQTGVANEQFF.

The chain recombines TRBV6-2 or TRBV6-3 with TRBJ2-1; the match to TRBD2 covers 10 bases. V lost 6 bases to trimming and J lost 6 bases; unmatched junction nucleotides: 2. Germline assignment: CDR1 MNHEY and CDR2 SVGEGT. This CDR3 is built from 13 residues. Here the CDR3 reads CASRRTSGNEQFF. The DNA of the CDR3 is TGTGCCAGCAGACGGACTAGCGGCAATGAGCAGTTCTTC.